The TCR beta chain described here comes from a study of blood T cells in healthy people across ages (dated by TCRdb to the mid-2010s). Background for the entire study: In model experiments, template switching captured roughly one uniquely barcoded TCR beta cDNA molecule for every two T cells. The study measured age-related changes in TCR beta repertoire diversity using deep sequencing normalized with unique cDNA molecular identifiers. The donors were split into four age groups: young (average around 15 years), middle-aged (more than 35), aged (approximately 60) and long-lived (approximately 89). The study analyzed two additional independent replicas of 1 million unique cDNA reads from the same blood draw for two donors, one aged 18 to 30 and one aged 80 or older.

Libraries were prepared through 5' RACE. TCRdb shows the sequencer as Illumina HiSeq 2500. A second PCR of about 6 to 11 cycles was run with a J-beta primer mix and a sample-barcoded 5' primer. A template-switch 5' adaptor carrying 12 random nucleotides introduced a unique molecular identifier onto each TCR beta cDNA molecule. Each sample yielded at least 3 million CDR3-containing paired-end reads. All of the RNA was converted into first-strand cDNA using the Mint cDNA synthesis kit, with a TRBC-specific oligonucleotide serving as the primer. Following uracil-DNA glycosylase treatment, a first 18-cycle PCR with universal primers M1SS and BC2_uni_R was performed on all cDNA. The study's own analysis went as follows. For normalization, 1 million high-quality reads, each with a distinct molecular identifier, were randomly selected from each sample. Instead of being binned into consensus sequences, reads with shared molecular identifiers were discarded. MiTCR, set to a Q25 quality threshold and the strictest error-elimination algorithm, was used for CDR3 identification, clonotype clustering and error correction. A nonparametric unseen species model with Euler transformation was used to estimate lower-bound total TCR beta diversity. The public sequencing data were trimmed at Q25 with fastp and processed into clonotypes with MiXCR by TCRdb, which kept only in-frame beta chains. All rows with the same CDR3 protein become a single entry with the most common DNA and genes. TCRdb's processing, not the study's, gives the V and J calls here. In this sample the table shows over 750,000 distinct CDR3 sequences, more than 20% of which occur a single time. The biggest ten clones account for 9.4% of the sample.

The donors were under 40 Caucasian individuals from Russia, aged about 6 to 100 years, who were systemically healthy. Each donor gave about 9.8 milliliters of peripheral blood, drawn into EDTA-treated Vacutainer tubes. Ficoll-Paque density-gradient centrifugation was used to isolate PBMCs, with at least 7 million per sample. Trizol reagent was used to extract total RNA from the PBMCs, yielding at least 5.5 micrograms per sample. Naive CD45RAhigh/CD27high T cell percentages were measured by flow cytometry on a PBMC aliquot from every donor. The investigation overall reported the following: Estimates of total diversity based on one million sequenced T cells were regarded as lower bounds and as underestimates. The long-lived group showed more naive CD4+ T cells, fewer expanded clones and increased TCR diversity than the aged group, suggesting age selection. Conclusive comparison of naive and antigen-experienced compartments was prevented by the profiling of bulk unsorted PBMCs. As age increased, observed TCR beta diversity per million T cells dropped in a roughly linear way, and a significant reduction was already evident by age about 40. Donor CMV infection status was unknown, potentially confounding age-related changes in expanded clonotypes. A strong correlation was found between observed TCR beta diversity and the percentage of naive T cells measured by flow cytometry.

This clonotype was observed a few times. The antigen it binds to is not known. Qualities for individual bases were not recorded, and no much larger clone is one base off. Based on the germline V gene, the CDR1 and CDR2 sequences are MDHEN and SYDVKM. From cysteine to phenylalanine, the CDR3 is 17 amino acids long. Only the CDR3 part of the read is kept: 51 bases, read in frame from the first base. Ends trimmed: V by 5 bases, J by 0 bases; bases unmatched to a gene: 6. These data also featured in a second study, about T cells of mothers and their children. The other study reports the following: Donors were nine systemically healthy Caucasian individuals: three mothers and their six children. cDNA synthesis consumed the entire amount of extracted RNA, loaded at around 1.5 ug RNA in each 15 ul reaction. In the second PCR, sample barcodes and 2-4 random nucleotides were introduced via the M1S primer. More than 9 million TCR beta CDR3 reads were obtained from each mother, and 2.5 million to 3.5 million reads were obtained from each child. Thymic selection similarly shapes TCR recombination output in related and unrelated pairs, with minor effect from inherited differences. Normalized repertoire overlap was always found to be slightly, but never significantly, higher in related mother-child pairs than in unrelated mother-child pairs. Persistent microchimeric T cell clones were not detected, at a sensitivity of approximately 98 clones per million clonotypes. In the study, deep NGS was used to compare the TCR beta repertoires of mothers and children, and features distinguishing related mother-child pairs from unrelated individuals were sought. The mean age was around 40 +/- 4 years for the mothers and approximately 11 +/- 4 years for the children. Libraries were sequenced on Illumina HiSeq 2000 with 100+100 nt paired-end reads after adapter ligation with NEBNext reagents. To prevent cross-contamination, the mother and child libraries were prepared one month apart and sequenced in separate runs. Between about 500,000 and 2,100,000 distinct TCR beta clonotypes were identified per donor. Naive TCR beta clonotypes were estimated from low-frequency clonotypes matched to each donor's FACS-determined naive share, without sorting.

The sample comprised blood. Rearrangement joined TRBV28 to TRBJ2-1; TRBD2 aligns with 11 central bases. This clonotype was obtained from a boy aged 5-17 years in good health. The CDR3 sequence is CASSRNSGGGSYNEQFF. The sequenced DNA is TGTGCCAGCAGTCGAAATAGCGGGGGGGGCTCCTACAATGAGCAGTTCTTC.